The present TCR beta chain was sequenced within a study of OX40 agonist ivuxolimab in advanced cancers. The assay was immunoSEQ multiplex PCR, and TCRdb's table has in-frame clones only and misses some. The repertoire includes roughly 92,000 clones, 92% of them detected once, and around 3.3% sits in the top ten. Germline V gene data show CDR1 as SQVTM and CDR2 as ANQGSEA. Trimming removed 3 bases at V and 0 bases at J, with 15 bases between. The CDR3 is 16 residues long. The receptor's source is an adult with an advanced solid tumor such as melanoma, head and neck, liver or kidney cancer. Specimen: CD4+ or CD8+ T cells sorted from blood, collected in a trial of the OX40 agonist ivuxolimab. The chain uses TRBV29-1 and TRBJ1-3; D not certain. CDR3 in amino acids: CSVEGADFPSGNTIYF. Here the CDR3 DNA reads TGCAGCGTTGAGGGTGCCGACTTCCCCTCTGGAAACACCATATATTTT.